This TCR beta chain was recovered during a study of human T cells and chemical hapten exposure. As for the study in general: Alopecia universalis, totalis or areata was present in patients who were mostly female.

Via MiXCR, TCRdb re-called the RACE reads, giving one row per CDR3 protein. The sample includes 250,000 or so distinct CDR3 sequences, around 7% of them seen just once. Time point given: pre-sensitization, week 0. As to treatment: therapeutic diphenylcyclopropenone sensitization with weekly scalp DPC. This clonotype was observed a few times. The source was whole blood, collected in connection with sensitization to the hapten diphenylcyclopropenone (DPC). This clonotype was sampled from a man between 18 and 29 years old with alopecia areata. Some clones in this sample may be carry-over from other donors' samples.

CDR3 amino acids: CASSQDTAPPLHF. DNA for the CDR3: TGCGCCAGCAGCCAAGATACCGCTCCACCCCTCCACTTT. The chain recombines TRBV4-1 with TRBJ1-6; D is uncertain. Germline V gives CDR1 MGHRA, CDR2 YSYEKL. The CDR3 length is 13 residues. Deletions cut 0 bases from V and 11 bases from J, with 8 bases between.